This T cell receptor (beta chain) was documented in a study of read filtering for tumor transcriptome and immune sequencing (dated by TCRdb to about 2020). Regarding the research as a whole: The cohort consisted of over 16 male and around 15 female patients, with a mean age of 65.9 years and an age range of about 40 to 90. Under revised international staging, about 8 patients fell into R-ISS I, some 15 into R-ISS II and about seven into R-ISS III. After DNase treatment, whole-transcriptome libraries were prepared with the TruSeq RNA Access Library Prep Kit. TCR-region mapped reads per sample ranged from about 3.5 to 11 million with IR-seq versus only about 75 to 1,400 with RNA-seq. Using the same bone marrow samples, the study ran both targeted immune repertoire sequencing and bulk whole-transcriptome sequencing and then compared the TCR repertoires from each method. One main goal was a read-filtering strategy for immune repertoire data, in particular deciding whether clonotypes backed by only one read should be removed.

The Immunoverse kit was used to build TCR libraries from roughly 440 ng RNA, with molecular barcoded adaptors covering alpha/delta and beta/gamma chains. TCR library preparation used the same RNA that was used for transcriptome sequencing. Sequencing of the TCR libraries was done on an Illumina HiSeq 4000 with 2 x 150 cycles. As for how the authors treated the data: MiXCR aligned TCR reads to human V, D, J and C references and assembled the aligned reads into CDR3 clonotypes, with quality filtering and error correction included. The tcR package in R was used to analyze clonotype counts and gene usage diversity. For inspection of raw mapping reads, RNA-seq reads were mapped by STAR aligner version 2.5.3a onto GRCh37 of the human genome. To test how sequencing depth affects detected clonotypes, IR-seq fastq files were randomly downsampled with Seqtk 1.3. The public sequencing data were trimmed at Q25 with fastp and processed into clonotypes with MiXCR by TCRdb, which kept only in-frame beta chains. All rows with the same CDR3 protein become a single entry with the most common DNA and genes. The V and J calls come from TCRdb's annotation, not from the publication. The sample data list more than 70,000 distinct CDR3 sequences, and around a fifth of these were observed just once. About 10% of the sample belongs to the ten largest clones.

Every patient had bone marrow sampled at the time of active disease. Ficoll-Hypaque density gradient centrifugation was used to isolate the bone marrow mononuclear cells. Myeloma plasma cells were removed and CD138-negative cells were collected by negative selection after labeling with CD138 magnetic microbeads on a MACS separator. Flow cytometry with CD138 antibodies on an Attune NxT was used to check how pure the isolated cells were. TRIzol reagent was used to extract total RNA, and a NanoDrop spectrophotometer was used to quantify the extracted RNA. For each patient, paired RNA-seq and IR-seq were run on the CD138-negative bone marrow sample from that patient. From a lookup of the germline V gene, CDR1 and CDR2 are ENHRY and SYGVKD. CDR3 length: 14 amino acids, cysteine to phenylalanine. Of the read, only the CDR3 DNA is kept; its 42 bases are in frame from base 1. V and J are truncated by 10 bases and 6 bases respectively, leaving an intervening sequence of 21 bases.

This clonotype was picked up many times. The clone's antigen remains unknown. The sample holds no much larger clone one base away, and base qualities are not on file. The investigation overall reported the following: IR-seq captured clonotypes at much higher depth and more reliably than RNA-seq, and smaller IR-seq throughput sufficed to identify most shared clonotypes. Single-read clonotypes made up roughly 82% of clonotypes but only roughly 3.6% of total reads in IR-seq, compared with just under 75% of clonotypes and 35% to 45% of reads in RNA-seq. The sorted CD138-negative fraction was composed of a mixed bone marrow immune population rather than of purified T cells. When single-read clonotypes were removed, the proportions of shared clonotypes in IR-seq and RNA-seq correlated more strongly.

Recombination joined TRBV10-3 with TRBJ1-1; TRBD1 is perhaps the D gene, given 5 matching bases. Sequenced: a population of CD138-negative cells sorted from bone marrow. The sample's cell subset or site, from its label and the paper: bone marrow mononuclear cells depleted of CD138+ plasma/myeloma cells by negative magnetic selection. The source is a donor at least 40 years old with multiple myeloma. The DNA sequence reads TGTGCCAGTCACCGGACGGGACGCCGCGCTGAAGCTTTCTTT. This sequence encodes CASHRTGRRAEAFF.